This passage covers 14 T cell receptor beta chains from one sample sequenced in a study of CD8 T cells in Susac syndrome. Random-hexamer reverse transcription was applied to about 0.45 to 1 ug RNA. TCRdb independently ran MiXCR on the immunoSEQ multiplex PCR reads; one entry per CDR3 protein. This table has roughly 100,000 distinct CDR3 sequences, around 94% appearing once. The material sequenced was CD8+ T cells from PBMCs. All receptors come from a human donor with Susac syndrome.

This rearrangement joins TRBV9 to TRBJ2-2; a weak D match, TRBD2 (5 bases). The germline CDR1 and CDR2 sequences are SGDLS and YYNGEE. The CDR3 length is 17 residues. The germline V and J ends were trimmed by 2 bases and 0 bases, with 14 bases remaining between them. The CDR3 is CASSVALGVPNTGELFF. CDR3 sequence (DNA): TGTGCCAGCAGCGTTGCTCTCGGGGTCCCGAACACCGGGGAGCTGTTTTTT.

The CDR3 loop reads CASSDLSGGADTQYF. The DNA for the CDR3 is TGTGCCAGCAGCGACCTTAGCGGGGGGGCAGATACGCAGTATTTT. This chain joins TRBV27 and TRBJ2-3; 11 bases fit TRBD2. CDR3 length: 15 amino acids. Germline-derived CDR1 and CDR2 are MNHEY and SMNVEV (reference sequence). V gave up 6 bases and J gave up 4 bases; unmatched junction bases: 6.

This chain links TRBV2 with TRBJ2-7, with a tentative D call TRBD1 (6 bases). Germline CDR1 reads SNHLY; CDR2 reads FYNNEI. There are 13 residues in the CDR3. The CDR3 nucleotides read TGTGTTTCGACTACAGGGCCAGGGTACGAGCAGTACTTC. Translation gives CVSTTGPGYEQYF.

The chain is built from TRBV14 and TRBJ2-1; 10 bases match TRBD2. V was clipped by 4 bases and J by 9 bases; unmatched bases: 15. The V gene's germline CDR1 is SGHDN and CDR2 FVKESK. The CDR3 runs to 17 residues. CDR3 in DNA: TGTGCCAGCAGCCTTCCGTTTTCTAGCGGGGGTACAAGTGAGCAGTTCTTC. Translated: CASSLPFSSGGTSEQFF. The variable domain in full, with the rest retrieved from reference TRBV14 and TRBJ2-1, is EAGVTQFPSHSVIEKGQTVTLRCDPISGHDNLYWYRRVMGKEIKFLLHFVKESKQDESGMPNNRFLAERTGGTYSTLKVQPAELEDSGVYFCASSLPFSSGGTSEQFFGPGTRLTVL.

The rearrangement uses TRBV29-1 and TRBJ1-3; no clear D gene. This CDR3 contains 16 residues. Trimming shortened V by 0 bases and J by 0 bases, and 12 bases separated the two germline ends. From germline, CDR1 is SQVTM and CDR2 ANQGSEA. CDR3 in amino acids: CSVEDRAGSSGNTIYF. In DNA form, the CDR3 reads TGCAGCGTTGAAGATCGGGCAGGCTCCTCTGGAAACACCATATATTTT. Full variable domain (rest looked up from reference TRBV29-1 and TRBJ1-3): SAVISQKPSRDICQRGTSLTIQCQVDSQVTMMFWYRQQPGQSLTLIATANQGSEATYESGFVIDKFPISRPNLTFSTLTVSNMSPEDSSIYLCSVEDRAGSSGNTIYFGEGSWLTVV.

The V gene is TRBV13, the J gene TRBJ1-6; tentative D call: TRBD1 (5 bases). The germline V and J ends were trimmed by 4 bases and 8 bases, with 12 bases remaining between them. In germline, CDR1 is PRHDT, CDR2 FYEKMQ (reference sequence). CDR3 size: 14 residues. The CDR3 DNA is TGTGCCAGCAGCTCGACTGGGGGAGATTCACCCCTCCACTTT. Translated: CASSSTGGDSPLHF.

The chain employs TRBV14 and TRBJ2-7; D may be TRBD1 (6 bases). Germline CDR1 reads SGHDN; CDR2 reads FVKESK. This CDR3 is built from 13 residues. Trimming removed 4 bases from V and 2 bases from J, with 9 bases in between. CDR3 sequence reads: CASSLYRAYEQYF. Here the CDR3 DNA reads TGTGCCAGCAGCCTGTACAGGGCCTACGAGCAGTACTTC.

This chain joins TRBV29-1 and TRBJ1-2; D uncertain. From germline, CDR1 is SQVTM and CDR2 ANQGSEA. Trimming left V 6 bases short and J 3 bases short, with 14 bases between. The CDR3 is 13 residues long. The CDR3: CSVRVLGDYGYTF. In DNA, the CDR3 is TGCAGCGTACGGGTGCTTGGTGACTATGGCTACACCTTC. The full variable domain, in which reference TRBV29-1 and TRBJ1-2 provide the parts outside the CDR3, is SAVISQKPSRDICQRGTSLTIQCQVDSQVTMMFWYRQQPGQSLTLIATANQGSEATYESGFVIDKFPISRPNLTFSTLTVSNMSPEDSSIYLCSVRVLGDYGYTFGSGTRLTVV.

The chain links TRBV20-1 to TRBJ2-1, with 9 bases lining up with TRBD2. Germline loops: CDR1 DFQATT, CDR2 SNEGSKA (reference sequence). The CDR3 is 14 amino acids. V trimming: 5 bases; J trimming: 4 bases; junction bases outside the gene matches: 6. The CDR3 spells CSALSGGMYNEQFF. The CDR3, as DNA: TGCAGTGCTCTCAGCGGGGGGATGTACAATGAGCAGTTCTTC.

The V call is TRBV27, the J call TRBJ2-1; either TRBD1 or TRBD2 may fit D (5 bases each). V dropped 6 bases and J dropped 7 bases, with 22 bases sitting between them. Germline V lookup: CDR1 MNHEY, CDR2 SMNVEV (reference sequence). CDR3 size: 16 residues. CDR3 sequence reads: CASSPAPGTPQNEQFF. CDR3 in DNA: TGTGCCAGCAGCCCTGCTCCCGGGACGCCGCAGAATGAGCAGTTCTTC.

The V gene is TRBV14, the J gene TRBJ2-4, with a possible D match to TRBD1 (6 bases). Germline V lookup: CDR1 SGHDN, CDR2 FVKESK. Trimming pared 2 bases from V and 1 base from J, leaving 12 bases between. The CDR3 consists of 16 residues. The CDR3: CASSQFAGEAKNIQYF. The CDR3 DNA is TGTGCCAGCAGCCAATTCGCAGGGGAGGCCAAAAACATTCAGTACTTC.

CDR3 bases: TGTGCCAGCAGTTTAGCGGCGTCTTCACGGCAGGCTTTCTTT. Encoded protein: CASSLAASSRQAFF. This sequence joins TRBV27 and TRBJ1-1, with D hard to call. CDR3 length: 14 residues. The V and J ends lost 2 bases and 11 bases respectively, with 18 bases between them. From germline, CDR1 is MNHEY and CDR2 SMNVEV (reference sequence).

The chain couples TRBV11-2 to TRBJ2-7, with TRBD1 matching 9 bases. Trimming at V came to 5 bases and at J to 4 bases, leaving 6 bases not matched to a gene. Looked up from germline, CDR1 is SGHAT and CDR2 is FQNNGV. The CDR3 extends over 14 amino acids. The DNA for the CDR3 is TGTGCCAGCAGCCTCGGACAGGGGTTGTACGAGCAGTACTTC. This gives the protein CASSLGQGLYEQYF.

This clonotype was detected once. The chain uses TRBV12-3 or TRBV12-4 and TRBJ1-4; D gene uncertain. This CDR3 contains 13 residues. V was trimmed by 4 bases and J by 6 bases, leaving 9 bases between them. CDR3 bases: TGTGCCAGCAGTTGGGGAACAGATGAAAAACTGTTTTTT. It encodes CASSWGTDEKLFF.